The rows below give T cell receptor beta chains drawn from one sample of a study of cytomegalovirus exposure and HLA in healthy donors. Method: immunoSEQ multiplex PCR; TCRdb's copy keeps in-frame clones and lacks some. The top ten clones hold approximately 2% of a sample with around 150,000 clones, around 80% of them seen once. The material sequenced was PBMCs. These receptors were obtained from a man aged 30 to 45 in good health and CMV-seronegative. Both conserved end residues are part of each CDR3.

V gene: TRBV5-1
CDR3 length: 16
CDR3 protein: CASSTGLAGPRGTQYF

V gene: TRBV6-1
CDR3 length: 15
CDR3 protein: CASSEAGAIQLWQFF

V gene: TRBV29-1
CDR3 length: 12
CDR3 protein: CSGGQSSYEQYF

V gene: TRBV5-6
CDR3 length: 15
CDR3 protein: CASSRGRGSNQPQHF

V gene: TRBV5-4
CDR3 length: 12
CDR3 protein: CASSWDSYEQYF

V gene: TRBV9
CDR3 length: 13
CDR3 protein: CASNPGLGHEQYF

V gene: TRBV7-2
CDR3 length: 16
CDR3 protein: CASSLGLGQGVRKLFF

V gene: TRBV21-1
CDR3 length: 17
CDR3 protein: CASSKEWTGGFGNTIYF

V gene: TRBV5-1
CDR3 length: 18
CDR3 protein: CASRPGLAGFSSYNEQFF

V gene: TRBV7-9
CDR3 length: 15
CDR3 protein: CASSFVAGGTGELFF

V gene: TRBV6-1
CDR3 length: 13
CDR3 protein: CASSDRGQETQYF

V gene: TRBV5-4
CDR3 length: 18
CDR3 protein: CASSVGLAGRGWGETQYF

V gene: TRBV5-6
CDR3 length: 13
CDR3 protein: CASSSASAHEQFF

V gene: TRBV28
CDR3 length: 14
CDR3 protein: CASRRLQGAYEQYF

V gene: TRBV7-2
CDR3 length: 15
CDR3 protein: CASSVRDRGLAEAFF

V gene: TRBV5-4
CDR3 length: 15
CDR3 protein: CASSLGGPVSYEQYF

V gene: TRBV5-4
CDR3 length: 15
CDR3 protein: CASSSDRGQGDTQYF